This T cell receptor (beta chain) came from a study of T cells expressing NK-cell markers (TCRdb year 2020). General notes on the study: Fewer than ten donors provided sorted CD3+CD56+NKG2C+, CD3+CD56+NKG2C- and CD3+CD56-NKG2C+ T-cell subsets, whose TCR beta-chain repertoires were profiled. Among the eight sequenced donors, seven were HCMV-seropositive and one was HCMV-seronegative. The eight sequenced donors were randomly selected healthy volunteers, three men and five women. The libraries were sequenced on Illumina HiSeq 2000/2500, MiSeq or NextSeq, producing 2 x 150 bp reads. Broad study findings and their caveats: It remained unclear whether the expanded NKG2C-expressing T cell clones were specific for HCMV antigens. Those dominant clonotypes were again the most abundant among CD3+CD56-NKG2C+ cells in a few donors, at about 28.3-60.1%. In 5 to 7 donors, the dominant CD3+CD56+NKG2C+ clonotypes were found to rank among the top 10 CD8+ clonotypes and to make up roughly 1.0-8% of CD8+ T cells.

TCRdb names Illumina HiSeq 2000 as the instrument used. The TCR beta cDNA libraries were made using 5'RACE template switching, a step that added both a universal primer site and unique molecular identifiers. cDNA synthesis was primed from the TCR beta constant segment, followed by two successive PCR amplification steps. In the paper's pipeline: MIGEC was used to demultiplex reads and group the reads by UMI, and MiTCR was used to assemble and quantify clonotypes. To exclude erroneous sequences, any TCR cDNA sequence not supported by at least two reads was discarded. The tcR package was used for downstream repertoire analysis, and clonotypes were matched across fractions by CDR3 nucleotide sequence plus V segment. VDJmatch was used to annotate antigen specificity against VDJdb, with one amino acid substitution in CDR3 permitted. After TCRdb reprocessed the reads, each CDR3 protein sequence was kept as one row, without DNA. TCRdb, rather than the study authors, made the V and J calls. This sample's table contains 300,000 to 450,000 distinct CDR3 sequences. About 5.2% of the sample belongs to the ten largest clones.

HCMV serostatus was determined by detecting HCMV-specific IgG in serum with a commercial ELISA kit. Peripheral blood mononuclear cells were isolated from blood by Ficoll density gradient centrifugation. Turning to this clonotype: This clone's antigen is unknown.

The CDR3 goes from the cysteine to the phenylalanine over 14 residues. No DNA sequence was recorded. For CDR1 and CDR2, the germline V gene lists MNHNS and SASEGT. The sequence is built from TRBV6-1 and TRBJ1-6; no DNA is available, so the TRBD1 call from TCRdb remains unchecked. The source is a man between 18 and 69 years old in good health. The sequenced material came from blood T cells: a sorted CD56 or NKG2C T cell subset, CD4+ or CD8+ T cells, or bulk PBMC T cells (not recorded which). CDR3 region: CASSPGQPSSPLHF.